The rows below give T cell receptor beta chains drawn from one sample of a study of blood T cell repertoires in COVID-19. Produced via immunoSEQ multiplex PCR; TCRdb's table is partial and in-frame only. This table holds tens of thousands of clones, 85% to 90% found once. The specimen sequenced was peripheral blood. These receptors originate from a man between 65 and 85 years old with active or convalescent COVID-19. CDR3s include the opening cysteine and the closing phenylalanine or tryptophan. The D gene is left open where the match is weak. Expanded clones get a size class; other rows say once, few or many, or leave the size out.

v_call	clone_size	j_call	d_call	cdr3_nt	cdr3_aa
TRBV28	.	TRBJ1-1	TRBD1	TGTGCCAGCAGTGAGAGGACAGGGAACACTGAAGCTTTCTTT	CASSERTGNTEAFF
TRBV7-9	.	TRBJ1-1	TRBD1	TGTGCCAGCAGCCAGGGGGTACGAGCTTTCTTT	CASSQGVRAFF
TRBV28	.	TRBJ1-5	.	TGTGCCAGCAGACAGGGTGTGGGCCAGCCCCAGCATTTT	CASRQGVGQPQHF
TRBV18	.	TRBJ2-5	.	TGTGCCAGCTCACCACCCGGCGGTGCCCAAGAGACCCAGTACTTC	CASSPPGGAQETQYF
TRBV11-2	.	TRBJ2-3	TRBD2	TGTGCCAGCAGCTTAGATAAGCTAGCGGGAGCGAGGGGTAGCACAGATACGCAGTATTTT	CASSLDKLAGARGSTDTQYF
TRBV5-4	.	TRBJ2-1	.	TGTGCCAGCAGCCCGGGCACTAGCGAGACAGGTGAGCAGTTCTTC	CASSPGTSETGEQFF
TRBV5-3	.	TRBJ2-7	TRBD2	TGTGCCACGATCTACCTTAGCGGGAAGGCCTACGAGCAGTACTTC	CATIYLSGKAYEQYF
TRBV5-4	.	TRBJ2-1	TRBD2	TGTGCCGTGCAATCCGCCGGGACTAGCGGTAATGAGCAGTTCTTC	CAVQSAGTSGNEQFF
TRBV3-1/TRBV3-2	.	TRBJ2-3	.	TGTGCCAGCAGCCAAGGTCCGGGCACAGATACGCAGTATTTT	CASSQGPGTDTQYF
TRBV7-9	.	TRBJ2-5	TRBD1	TGTGCCAGCAGCTCCAGGACAGGGCTTCAAGAGACCCAGTACTTC	CASSSRTGLQETQYF
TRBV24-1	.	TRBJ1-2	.	TGTGCCACCAGTGATAATCTCGGGGGGCGCGGTCACTATGGCTACACCTTC	CATSDNLGGRGHYGYTF
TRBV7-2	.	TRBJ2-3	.	TGTGCCAGCAGTCCCAAGAGGGTGGGCACAGATACGCAGTATTTT	CASSPKRVGTDTQYF
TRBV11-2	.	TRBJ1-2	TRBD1	TGTGCCAGCAGCCTACCCAGGGGGCTCGGCTACACCTTC	CASSLPRGLGYTF
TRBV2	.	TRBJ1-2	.	TGTGCCAGCAGTGAAGCGGCAGGCCACTATGGCTACACCTTC	CASSEAAGHYGYTF
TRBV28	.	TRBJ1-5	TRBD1	TGTGCCACCACCACCACAGGGGGGGGCCGGCAGCCCCAGCATTTT	CATTTTGGGRQPQHF
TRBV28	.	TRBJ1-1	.	TGTGCCAGCCGCCAGTTGACTGAAGCTTTCTTT	CASRQLTEAFF
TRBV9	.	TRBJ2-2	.	TGTGCCAGCAGCGACCGCTTCCTGCGGGACGGGGAGCTGTTTTTT	CASSDRFLRDGELFF
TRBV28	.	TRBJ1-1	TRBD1	TGTGCCAGCAGTTTACCTATAGGACAGGGTGAAGCTTTCTTT	CASSLPIGQGEAFF
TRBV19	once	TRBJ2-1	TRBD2	TGTGCCAGTAGCCGATGGGCTAGCGGGAGGGATCCTTCCCGCAATGAGCAGTTCTTC	CASSRWASGRDPSRNEQFF
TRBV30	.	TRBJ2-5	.	TGTGCCTGGAGTGTACAGTCAGGGGTGGAGACCCAGTACTTC	CAWSVQSGVETQYF
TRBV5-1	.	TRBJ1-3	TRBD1	TGCGCCAGCAGCCTGACTCCCCAGGGGGCCGGAAACACCATATATTTT	CASSLTPQGAGNTIYF
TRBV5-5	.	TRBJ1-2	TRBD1	TGTGCCAGCAGCTTGGGGCTACAGGGGGATGGATATGGCTACACCTTC	CASSLGLQGDGYGYTF